This T cell receptor beta chain was obtained from a study of Ad26.COV2.S vaccination and SARS-CoV-2 variants. Points from the study as a whole: Recipients of either vaccine or placebo displayed similar breadth of non-spike TCRs. Spike-specific TCR breadth was greater after Ad26.COV2.S than placebo. Post-vaccination breadth of spike-specific CD8+ and CD4+ T cell responses was reportedly substantial. Researchers cautioned that TCR breadth and depth analyses may have underestimated total T cell responses.

This CDR3 spans 15 amino acids. V lost 1 base and J 4 bases, leaving 15 bases between the germline ends. Germline loops: CDR1 SGDLS, CDR2 YYNGEE. To note about this clone: Its antigen remains unidentified.

Clones were read by immunoSEQ multiplex PCR, and TCRdb kept only the in-frame ones, dropping some. The sample records 300,000 to 400,000 clones, about 90% being singletons. V gene TRBV9 combines with J gene TRBJ2-7; D may correspond to TRBD1 or TRBD2 (7 bases each). The sequencing used peripheral blood, collected after recovery from COVID-19. The receptor was derived from a human donor who had recovered from COVID-19. CDR3 sequence reads: CASSVQGGGGYEQYF. CDR3 in DNA: TGTGCCAGCAGCGTACAGGGGGGGGGCGGGTACGAGCAGTACTTC. Full variable domain (rest looked up from reference TRBV9 and TRBJ2-7): DSGVTQTPKHLITATGQRVTLRCSPRSGDLSVYWYQQSLDQGLQFLIQYYNGEERAKGNILERFSAQQFPDLHSELNLSSLELGDSALYFCASSVQGGGGYEQYFGPGTRLTVT.